The 15 T cell receptor beta chains in this list originate from one sample, sequenced in a study of T cells expressing NK-cell markers (dated by TCRdb to the early 2020s). The library came from 5' RACE. Instrument used: Illumina HiSeq 2000. Each entry corresponds to one CDR3 protein sequence from reads that TCRdb reprocessed, and DNA is not given. The record for this sample contains about 110,000 distinct CDR3 sequences. Jointly, the top ten make up approximately 17% of the sample. Sequencing input: blood T cells: a sorted CD56 or NKG2C T cell subset, CD4+ or CD8+ T cells, or bulk PBMC T cells (not recorded which). The receptors here all came from a woman between 18 and 75 years old in good health.

The J gene is TRBJ2-7, the V gene TRBV7-8; the TCRdb call, TRBD1, lacks DNA for checking. CDR3 length equals 16 residues. Looked up from germline, CDR1 is SGHVS and CDR2 is FQNEAQ. This CDR3 is CASSLARAGNSYEQYF. The whole variable domain, filled in from reference TRBV7-8 and TRBJ2-7, reads GAGVSQSPRYKVAKRGQDVALRCDPISGHVSLFWYQQALGQGPEFLTYFQNEAQLDKSGLPSDRFFAERPEGSVSTLKIQRTQQEDSAVYLCASSLARAGNSYEQYFGPGTRLTVT.

CDR3 sequence: CASSPLQGVDTEAFF. This chain links TRBV6-1 with TRBJ1-1; without DNA, the TCRdb call of TRBD1 cannot be checked. CDR1 is MNHNS and CDR2 is SASEGT in the germline V gene. This CDR3 comprises 15 residues.

V is TRBV20-1 and J is TRBJ1-1. This CDR3 is built from 12 residues. The germline V gene encodes CDR1 DFQATT and CDR2 SNEGSKA (reference sequence). CDR3 amino acids: CSANSMNTEAFF.

CDR3 sequence reads: CASSLVGAGTGIHEQYF. The chain joins TRBV7-6 to TRBJ2-7; TCRdb selects TRBD1, and the lack of DNA leaves this call unchecked. CDR1 is SGHVS and CDR2 is FNYEAQ in the germline V gene. The CDR3 covers 17 residues.

CDR3 sequence: CATSEGQAVHEQFF. The chain employs TRBV24-1 and TRBJ2-1; TCRdb picks TRBD1, but there is no DNA to check that call. This CDR3 has 14 amino acids. Germline CDR1 and CDR2: KGHDR and SFDVKD.

The chain joins TRBV4-2 to TRBJ2-3; TCRdb reports TRBD2, a call that lacks DNA to check it against. The CDR3 consists of 18 residues. Germline assignment: CDR1 LGHNA and CDR2 YNFKEQ. The CDR3 reads CASSQAAGERGNTDTQYF.

The V gene is TRBV29-1, the J gene TRBJ1-2; the TRBD1 assignment by TCRdb is unverifiable without DNA. The CDR3 contains 17 residues. Germline CDR1 is SQVTM and CDR2 is ANQGSEA. The CDR3 sequence: CSVEDQEGQGAGNGYTF.

The chain uses TRBV12-3 or TRBV12-4 and TRBJ1-6; TCRdb lists TRBD1, though no DNA is available to test this call. The CDR3 sequence is 11 residues long. CDR3 in amino acids: CASSRGSPLHF.

CDR3 sequence: CASGLTRDRGNYGYTF. The rearrangement links TRBV12-5 to TRBJ1-2; TCRdb's D gene call, TRBD1, goes unchecked for lack of DNA. The length of the CDR3 is 16 residues. CDR1 is LGHNT and CDR2 is FRNRAP in the germline V gene. The full variable domain, rest sourced from reference TRBV12-5 and TRBJ1-2, is DARVTQTPRHKVTEMGQEVTMRCQPILGHNTVFWYRQTMMQGLELLAYFRNRAPLDDSGMPKDRFSAEMPDATLATLKIQPSEPRDSAVYFCASGLTRDRGNYGYTFGSGTRLTVV.

This rearrangement joins TRBV25-1 to TRBJ1-2; TCRdb's D gene call, TRBD1, goes unchecked for lack of DNA. Germline lookup yields CDR1 MGHDK and CDR2 SYGVNS. This CDR3 spans 14 amino acids. CDR3 in amino acids: CASSEPGRNYGYTF.

The chain recombines TRBV5-6 with TRBJ2-3. The CDR3 loop spans 11 amino acids. Germline CDR1 SGHDT, CDR2 YYEEEE. The CDR3: CASSSLDTQYF.

This chain links TRBV20-1 with TRBJ2-5; TCRdb calls TRBD2, which cannot be checked without DNA. The CDR3 runs 16 residues. Germline loops: CDR1 DFQATT, CDR2 SNEGSKA (reference sequence). CDR3 residues: CSAREVAGGRQETQYF.

The chain combines TRBV29-1 with TRBJ1-1. The CDR3 length is 15 residues. Looked up from germline, CDR1 is SQVTM and CDR2 is ANQGSEA. The CDR3 protein is CSSERGGGLNTEAFF.

The chain is built from TRBV5-5 and TRBJ2-5; the D call from TCRdb, TRBD1, cannot be confirmed without DNA. The CDR3 runs to 15 residues. Germline assignment: CDR1 SGHKS and CDR2 YYEKEE (reference sequence). The CDR3 is CASRPTGWGQETQYF.

The genes are TRBV6-2 or TRBV6-3 and TRBJ2-1; TCRdb outputs TRBD2, but without DNA this stays unchecked. The germline V gene has CDR1 MNHEY and CDR2 SVGEGT. The CDR3 runs 17 residues. CDR3 sequence: CASSSPGTSGNYNEQFF.